Shown below are 22 T cell receptor beta chains from a single sample sequenced in a study of patients and donors after allogeneic stem cell transplantation. Each CDR3 protein gets one entry after TCRdb re-called the RT-PCR reads with MiXCR. The sample lists about a million distinct CDR3 sequences; roughly 18% were seen once. Material: blood, either unsorted or a sorted T cell fraction (not recorded which). The receptors stem from a human donor who was either an allogeneic HSCT recipient or a stem cell or donor lymphocyte infusion donor (not recorded which). It is not recorded whose cells these are; they may come from a transplant donor.

This clonotype was counted ten times or more. The gene calls are TRBV7-2 and TRBJ1-5; possible D gene TRBD1, 5 bases. The CDR3 consists of 14 residues. V was cut by 5 bases and J by 3 bases, with 11 bases left in between. Germline-derived CDR1 and CDR2 are SGHTA and FQGNSA. CDR3 in amino acids: CASSPGLINQPQHF. Here the CDR3 DNA reads TGTGCCAGCAGCCCGGGACTCATCAATCAGCCCCAGCATTTT. Combining the CDR3 with reference TRBV7-2 and TRBJ1-5 gives the whole variable domain GAGVSQSPSNKVTEKGKDVELRCDPISGHTALYWYRQSLGQGLEFLIYFQGNSAPDKSGLPSDRFSAERTGGSVSTLTIQRTQQEDSAVYLCASSPGLINQPQHFGDGTRLSIL.

The gene calls are TRBV29-1 and TRBJ1-1, with D possibly TRBD1 on 6 matching bases. Between the trimmed V and J ends, which lost 5 bases and 8 bases, there was a span of 18 bases. Germline loops: CDR1 SQVTM, CDR2 ANQGSEA. This CDR3 region has 13 residues. Here the CDR3 reads CSVLVQGWSEAFF. The CDR3 nucleotides are TGCAGCGTTCTGGTTCAGGGGTGGTCGGAAGCTTTCTTT.

This chain uses TRBV5-1 with TRBJ2-3; 11 bases map to TRBD2. The germline V gene encodes CDR1 SGHRS and CDR2 YFSETQ. The CDR3 extends over 16 amino acids. Trimming removed 3 bases from V and 0 bases from J; junction bases left unmatched: 3. CDR3 loop: CASSYRLAGSTDTQYF. DNA for the CDR3: TGCGCCAGCAGCTACAGACTAGCGGGAAGCACAGATACGCAGTATTTT.

This clonotype has more than one count but fewer than ten. The chain joins TRBV20-1 to TRBJ1-5; no clear D. Deletions cut 6 bases from V and 9 bases from J, with 15 bases between. This CDR3 has 12 amino acids. CDR1 is DFQATT, CDR2 SNEGSKA, per germline (reference sequence). DNA for the CDR3: TGCAGTGCCTCCCCGGGTCCCGCGCCCCAGCATTTT. Protein: CSASPGPAPQHF.

In this sample, this clonotype turned up many times. V and J are TRBV4-1 and TRBJ2-1, with TRBD1 matching over 8 bases. Germline V gene data show CDR1 as MGHRA and CDR2 as YSYEKL. This CDR3 has 15 residues. V lost 1 base and J lost 9; bases outside the gene matches: 8. CDR3 nucleotide sequence: TGCGCCAGCAGCCAAGCAGGACAGGGCTCTAGTGAGCAGTTCTTC. It encodes CASSQAGQGSSEQFF.

The chain links TRBV6-1 to TRBJ2-4; D possibly corresponds to TRBD1 (6 bases). CDR1 is MNHNS, CDR2 SASEGT, per germline. The CDR3 sequence is 16 residues long. Trimming took off 5 bases at V and 5 bases at J, with 19 bases between the two ends. Here the CDR3 DNA reads TGTGCCAGCAGTCAACGCGGCCGGACAGTGGAAAACATTCAGTACTTC. It translates to CASSQRGRTVENIQYF.

The chain combines TRBV11-2 with TRBJ2-3; 7 nucleotides agree with TRBD2. Per germline, CDR1 SGHAT and CDR2 FQNNGV. After removal of 3 bases from V and 6 bases from J, the junction contained 15 bases not matched to a gene. The CDR3 has 17 residues. The CDR3 reads CASSFKTSSTWGDTQYF. The CDR3 DNA follows: TGTGCCAGCAGCTTCAAGACTAGCTCGACGTGGGGGGATACGCAGTATTTT.

Ten or more counts support this clonotype. V usage is TRBV12-3 or TRBV12-4 and J usage is TRBJ2-1, with D perhaps assigned TRBD1 or TRBD2 (5 bases each). The V gene lost 1 base and the J gene lost 9 bases, with 10 bases spanning the gap. The CDR3 runs to 13 residues. The CDR3 region is CASSLGGKTEQFF. CDR3 in DNA: TGTGCCAGCAGTTTAGGGGGGAAGACTGAGCAGTTCTTC.

This clonotype was seen more than once but under ten times. V gene TRBV30 combines with J gene TRBJ1-1; TRBD1 might be the D (6 bases). The CDR3 consists of 15 residues. Germline lookup yields CDR1 GTSNPN and CDR2 SVGIG (reference sequence). The V and J ends lost 2 bases and 3 bases respectively, with 16 bases between them. Written as DNA, the CDR3 is TGTGCCTGGAGTAACGGGGGGCTAAGGGACACTGAAGCTTTCTTT. It specifies CAWSNGGLRDTEAFF.

This chain joins TRBV5-5 and TRBJ2-1; D is ambiguous. Germline CDR1 SGHKS, CDR2 YYEKEE (reference sequence). Trimming took 0 bases from V and 13 from J, leaving 5 bases between them. The CDR3 consists of 10 residues. CDR3: CASSLGPQFF. The CDR3 DNA sequence: TGTGCCAGCAGCTTGGGCCCCCAGTTCTTC.

This clonotype was detected a few times. The J gene is TRBJ2-7, the V gene TRBV6-5, with D uncertain. Trimming left V 0 bases short and J 3 bases short, with 15 bases between. The CDR3 sequence is 16 residues long. Germline CDR1 MNHEY, CDR2 SVGAGI. The CDR3 spells CASSYSSSGLRYEQYF. CDR3 bases: TGTGCCAGCAGTTACTCGAGCTCCGGCCTCCGCTACGAGCAGTACTTC.

The chain recombines TRBV20-1 with TRBJ1-4; D gene unclear. The V end was cut by 1 base, the J end by 5 bases, with 14 bases between. Germline V gene sequence: CDR1 DFQATT, CDR2 SNEGSKA (reference sequence). The CDR3 is made up of 15 amino acids. CDR3 residues: CSARAFWPENEKLFF. The CDR3 region has the DNA TGCAGTGCTAGAGCCTTTTGGCCAGAAAATGAAAAACTGTTTTTT.

CDR3 amino acids: CASSSTAVDGEKLFF. Written as DNA, the CDR3 is TGTGCCAGCAGTTCGACGGCTGTCGATGGTGAAAAACTGTTTTTT. The chain is built from TRBV27 and TRBJ1-4; D not resolved. The CDR3 is 15 amino acids. Germline V gives CDR1 MNHEY, CDR2 SMNVEV (reference sequence). Trimming took 4 bases from V and 7 from J, leaving 16 bases between them.

The chain joins TRBV4-1 to TRBJ2-3; no clear D. In germline, CDR1 is MGHRA, CDR2 YSYEKL. V was cut by 5 bases and J by 8 bases, with 11 bases left in between. This CDR3 comprises 12 residues. The CDR3 sequence: CASSANEATQYF. DNA for the CDR3: TGCGCCAGCAGCGCCAACGAGGCTACGCAGTATTTT.

The table lists this clonotype with a few counts. V is TRBV12-3 or TRBV12-4 and J is TRBJ1-2; 9 nucleotides match TRBD1. V lost 3 bases and J lost 5; bases outside the gene matches: 4. The CDR3 totals 14 residues. The CDR3 nucleotides are TGTGCCAGCAGTTTTCAGGACAGGGGATATGGCTACACCTTC. It codes for CASSFQDRGYGYTF.

This clonotype has a count of ten or more. The genes are TRBV12-3 or TRBV12-4 and TRBJ1-1; D may be TRBD1 (6 bases). The CDR3 contains 14 residues. The V gene lost 5 bases and the J gene lost 1 base, with 11 bases spanning the gap. The chain's CDR3 is CASSPLDRNTEAFF. The CDR3 nucleotides are TGTGCCAGCAGTCCCCTGGACAGGAACACTGAAGCTTTCTTT.

This clonotype came up a few times. The chain employs TRBV7-8 and TRBJ1-1; a weak D match, TRBD1 (5 bases). Trimming removed 5 bases at V and 0 bases at J, with 19 bases between. This CDR3 comprises 17 residues. CDR1 is SGHVS and CDR2 is FQNEAQ in the germline V gene. CDR3 bases: TGTGCCAGCAGCCCCCTATCAGGGCAGCTCATGAACACTGAAGCTTTCTTT. Encoded protein: CASSPLSGQLMNTEAFF.

The V and J genes are TRBV7-8 and TRBJ2-3, with D possibly TRBD1 on 6 matching bases. The CDR3 length is 18 residues. In germline, CDR1 is SGHVS, CDR2 FQNEAQ. Between the trimmed V and J ends, which lost 5 bases and 3 bases, there was a span of 24 bases. The DNA of the CDR3 is TGTGCCAGCAGCCGCACCGCCGGGACAACCAGGGTGACAGATACGCAGTATTTT. Translated: CASSRTAGTTRVTDTQYF.

This clonotype occurred a few times. J is TRBJ2-7 and V is TRBV7-9, with TRBD1 matching 10 bases. Trimming cost V 5 bases and J 6 bases; bases outside gene matches: 7. The CDR3 has 14 amino acids. Germline CDR1 reads SEHNR; CDR2 reads FQNEAQ (reference sequence). CDR3 sequence (DNA): TGTGCCAGCAGCGTGGACAGGGGGTCGGGCGAGCAGTACTTC. Amino acid sequence: CASSVDRGSGEQYF.

The chain combines TRBV15 with TRBJ1-5; D unclear. V was cut by 6 bases and J by 5 bases, with 17 bases left in between. The CDR3 consists of 15 residues. Germline V lookup: CDR1 LNHNV, CDR2 YYDKDF (reference sequence). The CDR3 spells CATRKTGSTYQPQHF. The CDR3 DNA reads TGTGCCACCAGAAAGACCGGGTCTACTTATCAGCCCCAGCATTTT.

This clonotype has just a few counts. J is TRBJ1-1 and V is TRBV27; perhaps TRBD1 as D (6 bases). The CDR3 is 14 residues long. Germline values: CDR1 MNHEY, CDR2 SMNVEV (reference sequence). V dropped 8 bases and J dropped 0 bases, with 13 bases sitting between them. The CDR3 bases are TGTGCCAGCCTTCCCGGACAGTTGAACACTGAAGCTTTCTTT. Protein: CASLPGQLNTEAFF.

V and J are TRBV28 and TRBJ2-5; D is perhaps TRBD2 (6 bases). This CDR3 contains 14 residues. Germline-derived CDR1 and CDR2 are MDHEN and SYDVKM. V lost 6 bases, J lost 6 bases, and 17 bases lay in between. CDR3: CASSGLGGMKTQYF. In DNA form, the CDR3 reads TGTGCCAGCAGCGGACTGGGAGGAATGAAGACCCAGTACTTC.